This T cell receptor (beta chain) was documented in a study of blood T cells in healthy people across ages. A second about 7 to 12 cycle PCR used barcoded and J-beta primers. TCRdb reprocessed the 5' RACE reads via MiXCR and lists one record per CDR3 protein. Here the sample spans some 1.5 million distinct CDR3 sequences, around 40% being singletons. The specimen was blood. The TCR sequence derives from a woman younger than 35 in good health.

The CDR3 protein is CATSRATGRDEQYF. The CDR3 DNA reads TGTGCCACCAGCAGAGCCACAGGGAGGGACGAGCAGTACTTC. This chain connects TRBV15 to TRBJ2-7, with D possibly being TRBD2 (7 bases). Trimming took 1 base from V and 5 from J, leaving 12 bases between them. Germline lookup yields CDR1 LNHNV and CDR2 YYDKDF (reference sequence). There are 14 residues in the CDR3.